This T cell receptor beta chain was obtained from a study of memory CD4+ T cells and cytomegalovirus serostatus. Study outcomes and limitations: Repertoires predicted CMV serostatus with median bootstrapped AUC of 0.95.

Germline loops: CDR1 MNHNS, CDR2 SASEGT. CDR3 length equals 13 residues. V was trimmed by 6 bases and J by 2 bases, leaving 10 bases between them. Sequencing was performed with immunoSEQ multiplex PCR; in TCRdb, only in-frame clones are kept and a portion is missing. Of more than 55,000 clones in the sample, more than 75% were seen once. In regard to this clone: Its matching antigen is unknown.

Single viable CD3+CD4+CD8-CD45RO+ cells were sorted as the memory CD4+ T cells. This chain joins TRBV6-1 and TRBJ1-1; no clear D gene. The clonotype originates from an adult in good health and CMV-seronegative. Sequences were obtained from memory CD4+ T cells from blood. The CDR3 spells CASRGGFNTEAFF. In nucleotides, the CDR3 is TGTGCCAGCAGAGGAGGTTTTAACACTGAAGCTTTCTTT.